The 15 T cell receptor beta chains below were found in one sample sequenced in a study of blood T cell repertoires in COVID-19. Using immunoSEQ multiplex PCR, the repertoire was profiled, and TCRdb retains in-frame clones only, with some absent. The table has more than 70,000 clones, roughly 80% seen once; the top ten hold more than 9%. The sequencing sample was made of peripheral blood. Receptors were obtained from a human donor in a cohort sampled during active COVID-19.

The J gene is TRBJ1-1, the V gene TRBV5-6, with D perhaps matching TRBD1 (6 bases). Per germline, CDR1 SGHDT and CDR2 YYEEEE. The CDR3 totals 15 residues. Trimming removed 1 base at V and 1 base at J, with 11 bases between. DNA for the CDR3: TGTGCCAGCAGCTTGTCAGCCAGGGGGAACACTGAAGCTTTCTTT. Its protein is CASSLSARGNTEAFF.

This clone has only one observation. The DNA is omitted, as the CDR3 cannot be located on it reliably, and the CDR3 follows TCRdb's listing. The J gene is TRBJ1-5, the V gene TRBV7-9. Per the germline V gene, CDR1 is SEHNR and CDR2 is FQNEAQ (reference sequence). The CDR3 numbers 18 amino acids, ends counted. CDR3 residues: CASSLARGFGEGNQPQHF.

The CDR3 region has the DNA TGTGCCAGCAGCCAAGGGTGGACTTCCAGGGGAACGAAAACTGAAGCTTTCTTT. Encoded protein: CASSQGWTSRGTKTEAFF. The rearrangement links TRBV14 to TRBJ1-1; tentatively, D is TRBD1 (6 bases). Germline assignment: CDR1 SGHDN and CDR2 FVKESK. CDR3 length: 18 residues. V dropped 1 base and J dropped 5 bases, with 23 bases sitting between them.

The V and J genes are TRBV19 and TRBJ1-5; TRBD1 matches at 7 bases. The CDR3 covers 14 residues. CDR1 is LNHDA and CDR2 is SQIVND in the germline V gene (reference sequence). The V gene end was trimmed by 2 bases and the J gene end by 4 bases; junction bases not matched to a gene: 2. The DNA of the CDR3 is TGTGCCAGTAGTATACAGGGGGAGAATCAGCCCCAGCATTTT. This gives the protein CASSIQGENQPQHF. Full variable domain (outside the CDR3, taken from reference TRBV19 and TRBJ1-5): DGGITQSPKYLFRKEGQNVTLSCEQNLNHDAMYWYRQDPGQGLRLIYYSQIVNDFQKGDIAEGYSVSREKKESFPLTVTSAQKNPTAFYLCASSIQGENQPQHFGDGTRLSIL.

The chain joins TRBV4-1 to TRBJ1-4; D may be TRBD1 (5 bases). V was clipped by 3 bases and J by 6 bases, with 20 bases between them. The CDR3 sequence is 17 residues long. From germline, CDR1 is MGHRA and CDR2 YSYEKL. Written as DNA, the CDR3 is TGCGCCAGCAGCCAGTCCGAGGCCAGGGCTTCGGATGAAAAACTGTTTTTT. Amino acids: CASSQSEARASDEKLFF.

The DNA for the CDR3 is TGTGCCAGCAGCAAAGAGGGGCGGCGGGGGGGCTCCAATGAGCAGTTCTTC. It encodes CASSKEGRRGGSNEQFF. This chain connects TRBV21-1 to TRBJ2-1; TRBD2 was called by the table and not checked on the DNA. TRBV21-1 represents a pseudogene. This CDR3 has 17 residues.

This chain links TRBV6-2 or TRBV6-3 with TRBJ2-7; tentatively, D is TRBD1 (5 bases). The V end lost 2 bases, the J end lost 2 bases, and 13 bases lay between the germline ends. CDR3 size: 15 residues. Germline V gives CDR1 MNHEY, CDR2 SVGEGT. CDR3 amino acids: CASSYLGRPPYEQYF. The CDR3 nucleotides are TGTGCCAGCAGTTACCTGGGGCGGCCACCCTACGAGCAGTACTTC.

This chain joins TRBV28 and TRBJ1-2, with D possibly being TRBD1 (6 bases). This CDR3 spans 13 amino acids. Trimming stripped 7 bases from V and 4 bases from J, with 13 bases between. Germline V lookup: CDR1 MDHEN, CDR2 SYDVKM. For the CDR3, the DNA is TGTGCCAGCACCCCTGACAGGCGCTATGGCTACACCTTC. Amino acids: CASTPDRRYGYTF.

The chain combines TRBV5-1 with TRBJ2-1; 10 nucleotides agree with TRBD2. V lost 4 bases and J lost 8; bases outside the gene matches: 9. This CDR3 region has 15 residues. CDR1 is SGHRS and CDR2 is YFSETQ in the germline V gene. This CDR3 is CASSPSSGGGYEQFF. CDR3 DNA sequence: TGCGCCAGCAGCCCATCTAGCGGGGGAGGTTATGAGCAGTTCTTC.

The CDR3 nucleotides are TGCGCCAGCAGCCCTTGGACAGGGGCCAGCTACGAGCAGTACTTC. Its translation is CASSPWTGASYEQYF. The J gene is TRBJ2-7, the V gene TRBV4-3, with TRBD1 matching over 9 bases. The length of the CDR3 is 15 residues. The V gene's germline CDR1 is LGHNA and CDR2 YSLEER. V lost 4 bases, J lost 3 bases, and 7 bases stayed unmatched.

The chain joins TRBV27 to TRBJ2-5; D is uncertain. The germline V and J ends were trimmed by 2 bases and 2 bases, with 9 bases remaining between them. The germline V gene encodes CDR1 MNHEY and CDR2 SMNVEV (reference sequence). The length of the CDR3 is 14 residues. The CDR3 region is CASSLVGSQETQYF. CDR3 DNA sequence: TGTGCCAGCAGTTTAGTTGGCAGTCAAGAGACCCAGTACTTC.

The chain combines TRBV9 with TRBJ2-5, with 10 positions matching TRBD2. The CDR3 contains 17 residues. After removal of 0 bases from V and 1 base from J, the junction contained 6 bases not matched to a gene. Germline V lookup: CDR1 SGDLS, CDR2 YYNGEE. CDR3 amino acids: CASSVGTTSGSQETQYF. The CDR3 bases are TGTGCCAGCAGCGTAGGAACGACTAGCGGGTCCCAAGAGACCCAGTACTTC.

This clone was observed once. This chain links TRBV5-1 with TRBJ2-5; D possibly corresponds to TRBD1 (7 bases). The CDR3 contains 15 residues. Trimming removed 0 bases at V and 2 bases at J, with 11 bases between. CDR1 is SGHRS and CDR2 is YFSETQ in the germline V gene. In DNA, the CDR3 is TGCGCCAGCAGCTTGGCCCAGGGGGGTCAAGAGACCCAGTACTTC. Its protein product is CASSLAQGGQETQYF.

V and J are TRBV2 and TRBJ2-5, with 9 bases that match TRBD1. V trimming: 7 bases; J trimming: 4 bases; junction bases outside the gene matches: 7. Germline assignment: CDR1 SNHLY and CDR2 FYNNEI. The CDR3 runs 14 residues. CDR3 loop: CASTGTGPPETQYF. The CDR3 DNA reads as TGTGCCAGCACAGGGACAGGGCCGCCAGAGACCCAGTACTTC.

The CDR3 nucleotides read TGTGCCAGCTCACCATCACAGGGATCTCAGCCCCAGCATTTT. Encoded protein: CASSPSQGSQPQHF. J is TRBJ1-5 and V is TRBV18; a weak D match, TRBD1 (6 bases). Germline CDR1 reads KGHSH; CDR2 reads LQKENI. The CDR3 loop spans 14 amino acids. V was cut by 2 bases and J by 6 bases, with 11 bases left in between.